This record looks at one TCR beta chain sequence and its context. Its target is not known. The data were obtained in a study of T-cell memory formation after mild COVID-19. Study-level results: Clones that contracted from day 15 to 85 had balanced CD4/CD8; later expanders were CD4+ biased. Largely, contracting CD4+ clones fell within CM and EM, and contracting CD8+ clones within EMRA. Cross-reactive memory apparently joined, as some responding clones appeared in pre-infection memory.

5'RACE primed from the constant segment yielded TCR alpha and TCR beta cDNA libraries bearing sample barcodes and UMIs. TCRdb itself ran the 5' RACE reads through MiXCR, one entry per CDR3 protein. Of some 600,000 distinct CDR3 sequences listed, 17% were seen once; the top ten hold about 8.6%. This CDR3 has 15 amino acids. From germline, CDR1 is SGHRS and CDR2 YFSETQ. V lost 4 bases, J lost 2 bases, and 13 bases lay in between. This chain uses TRBV5-1 with TRBJ1-3; TRBD1 is a possible D gene (5 bases). The sample was PBMCs or a T cell subset sorted from them (not recorded which). The source of this sequence is an adult woman who had mild COVID-19 (a few samples of this study predate the infection). Cell type and time point are not known. Written as DNA, the CDR3 is TGCGCCAGCAGCGAAGTAGGGGTCGCTGGAAACACCATATATTTT. Translating gives CASSEVGVAGNTIYF.